Below are 32 T cell receptor beta chains sequenced from a single sample in a study of blood T cell repertoires in COVID-19. Produced via immunoSEQ multiplex PCR; TCRdb's table is partial and in-frame only. Among some 220,000 clones listed, under 90% were seen once. Sequenced sample: peripheral blood. These receptors were taken from a woman aged 60-75 years who had recovered from COVID-19.

V gene TRBV19 combines with J gene TRBJ1-1; 7 bases are a match to TRBD1. Germline-derived CDR1 and CDR2 are LNHDA and SQIVND (reference sequence). The CDR3 has 14 amino acids. V trimming: 6 bases; J trimming: 2 bases; junction bases outside the gene matches: 6. The CDR3 DNA reads as TGTGCCAGTAGCCCACAGGGGCACAACACTGAAGCTTTCTTT. Its translation: CASSPQGHNTEAFF.

V is TRBV29-1 and J is TRBJ1-2; 11 bases align to TRBD1. CDR3 length equals 14 residues. In germline, CDR1 is SQVTM, CDR2 ANQGSEA. Trimming cost V 4 bases and J 5 bases; bases outside gene matches: 6. This chain's CDR3 is CSVALGQGGYGYTF. In DNA, the CDR3 is TGCAGCGTTGCATTGGGACAGGGGGGATATGGCTACACCTTC.

This clone was counted a few times. The chain carries TRBV7-3 and TRBJ2-1; 10 nucleotides align to TRBD1. Germline CDR1 reads SGHTA; CDR2 reads FQGTGA. V trimming: 3 bases; J trimming: 8 bases; junction bases outside the gene matches: 7. The CDR3 has 15 residues. This CDR3 is CASSFGQGEGDEQFF. The CDR3 nucleotides are TGTGCCAGCAGCTTCGGACAGGGGGAAGGGGATGAGCAGTTCTTC. Combining the CDR3 with reference TRBV7-3 and TRBJ2-1 gives the whole variable domain GAGVSQTPSNKVTEKGKYVELRCDPISGHTALYWYRQSLGQGPEFLIYFQGTGAADDSGLPNDRFFAVRPEGSVSTLKIQRTERGDSAVYLCASSFGQGEGDEQFFGPGTRLTVL.

The chain carries TRBV10-3 and TRBJ2-7; unclear D gene. In germline, CDR1 is ENHRY, CDR2 SYGVKD. The CDR3 has 13 residues. The V end was cut by 2 bases, the J end by 4 bases, with 9 bases between. CDR3: CAISEAELYEQYF. CDR3 coding DNA: TGTGCCATCAGTGAGGCTGAACTTTACGAGCAGTACTTC.

The V call is TRBV7-9, the J call TRBJ1-4, with 8 bases matching TRBD1. The CDR3 spans 16 residues. Per the germline V gene, CDR1 is SEHNR and CDR2 is FQNEAQ (reference sequence). J gave up 0 bases and V 5 bases, and 5 bases lay outside the gene matches. CDR3 loop: CASSQGATATNEKLFF. CDR3 nucleotide sequence: TGTGCCAGCAGCCAGGGGGCGACGGCAACTAATGAAAAACTGTTTTTT. The full variable domain, completed using reference TRBV7-9 and TRBJ1-4, is DTGVSQNPRHKITKRGQNVTFRCDPISEHNRLYWYRQTLGQGPEFLTYFQNEAQLEKSRLLSDRFSAERPKGSFSTLEIQRTEQGDSAMYLCASSQGATATNEKLFFGSGTQLSVL.

As concerns this clone: The sample holds other DNA sequences that translate to the same CDR3. The rearrangement joins TRBV7-9 to TRBJ2-1; 8 bases are shared with TRBD2. V dropped 0 bases and J dropped 2; count of bases not matched to a gene: 3. This CDR3 is 16 amino acids long. Germline CDR1 SEHNR, CDR2 FQNEAQ (reference sequence). The CDR3 DNA reads TGTGCCAGCAGCTTAGCCCTAGCGGGCACCTACAATGAGCAGTTCTTC. It yields the protein CASSLALAGTYNEQFF.

The genes are TRBV9 and TRBJ2-1, with 7 bases identical to TRBD1. The ends lost 0 bases at V and 3 bases at J; junction bases unmatched: 3. Germline loops: CDR1 SGDLS, CDR2 YYNGEE. This CDR3 has 15 residues. CDR3 in amino acids: CASSVGGTDYNEQFF. The DNA for the CDR3 is TGTGCCAGCAGCGTAGGTGGGACAGACTACAATGAGCAGTTCTTC. The full variable domain, with the rest looked up from reference TRBV9 and TRBJ2-1, is DSGVTQTPKHLITATGQRVTLRCSPRSGDLSVYWYQQSLDQGLQFLIQYYNGEERAKGNILERFSAQQFPDLHSELNLSSLELGDSALYFCASSVGGTDYNEQFFGPGTRLTVL.

The V gene is TRBV3-1 (or the pseudogene TRBV3-2), the J gene TRBJ1-1, with TRBD1 as a possible D gene (6 bases). Germline V lookup: CDR1 LGHDT, CDR2 YNNKEL (reference sequence). This CDR3 has 14 amino acids. V shed 8 bases and J shed 4 bases, with 17 bases lying between them. This CDR3 reads CASHARGLGTEAFF. CDR3 DNA: TGTGCCAGCCACGCCAGGGGTCTAGGCACTGAAGCTTTCTTT.

This chain links TRBV4-2 with TRBJ2-6, with TRBD1 matching over 7 bases. The V and J ends lost 0 bases and 1 base, in that order; junction bases with no gene match: 3. This CDR3 has 17 residues. CDR1 and CDR2 from the germline V gene are LGHNA and YNFKEQ. CDR3 DNA sequence: TGTGCCAGCAGCCAAGACCACAGGGGTTCTGGGGCCAACGTCCTGACTTTC. As protein: CASSQDHRGSGANVLTF.

The chain links TRBV11-3 to TRBJ2-1, with 14 positions matching TRBD2. Germline CDR1 and CDR2: SGHNT and YENEEA. Trimming removed 4 bases from V and 9 bases from J; junction bases left unmatched: 5. The CDR3 is 15 amino acids. This CDR3 reads CASSSGTSGGGEQFF. In nucleotides, the CDR3 is TGTGCCAGCAGCTCCGGGACTAGCGGGGGTGGTGAGCAGTTCTTC.

The J gene is TRBJ1-1, the V gene TRBV7-9, with D tentatively TRBD1 (6 bases). This CDR3 region has 14 residues. With 4 bases removed from V and 5 bases from J, the gap between germline ends came to 14 bases. The germline CDR1 and CDR2 sequences are SEHNR and FQNEAQ (reference sequence). This chain's CDR3 is CASSSQQGSTEAFF. CDR3 nucleotide sequence: TGTGCCAGCAGCTCCCAACAGGGATCGACTGAAGCTTTCTTT.

The chain combines TRBV27 with TRBJ2-7, with TRBD2 identical over 13 bases. Germline assignment: CDR1 MNHEY and CDR2 SMNVEV (reference sequence). The CDR3 contains 15 residues. The V and J ends lost 5 bases and 9 bases, in that order; junction bases with no gene match: 10. The CDR3 DNA reads as TGTGCCAGCAGTCGCGGGACTAGCGGGGTTTCGGCGCAGTACTTC. Amino acids: CASSRGTSGVSAQYF.

This CDR3 is CASSFSVNTEAFF. CDR3 coding DNA: TGTGCCAGTAGTTTCTCAGTGAACACTGAAGCTTTCTTT. This chain connects TRBV19 to TRBJ1-1, with no clear D. CDR1 and CDR2 from the germline V gene are LNHDA and SQIVND (reference sequence). There are 13 residues in the CDR3. V lost 5 bases and J 0 bases, leaving 7 bases between the germline ends. Variable domain in full (rest from reference TRBV19 and TRBJ1-1): DGGITQSPKYLFRKEGQNVTLSCEQNLNHDAMYWYRQDPGQGLRLIYYSQIVNDFQKGDIAEGYSVSREKKESFPLTVTSAQKNPTAFYLCASSFSVNTEAFFGQGTRLTVV.

This chain links TRBV7-8 with TRBJ1-5, with TRBD1 matching 7 bases. CDR3 length: 15 amino acids. Germline CDR1 SGHVS, CDR2 FQNEAQ. Germline trimming cut 5 bases from V and 2 bases from J; bases unmatched to any gene: 6. CDR3 sequence: CASSRTTGGNQPQHF. The CDR3 nucleotides read TGTGCCAGCAGCCGGACTACAGGGGGCAATCAGCCCCAGCATTTT.

This chain connects TRBV7-9 to TRBJ1-3; D is undetermined. The ends were cut back, 3 bases at V and 0 bases at J, with 9 bases in the middle. The germline CDR1 and CDR2 sequences are SEHNR and FQNEAQ (reference sequence). The CDR3 length is 15 residues. CDR3 sequence: CASSLTRLSGNTIYF. The CDR3, as DNA: TGTGCCAGCAGCTTGACCCGACTCTCTGGAAACACCATATATTTT.

Turning to this clone: At one end, the junction sequence differs from germline, possibly due to a read error. The gene calls are TRBV7-7 and TRBJ2-5; D is possibly TRBD2 (5 bases). CDR3 length equals 14 residues. The germline gives CDR1 SSHAT, CDR2 FNYEAQ (reference sequence). The CDR3 region is CASSLSTGGRDQYF. In DNA, the CDR3 is TGTGCTAGCAGCTTAAGCACCGGCGGCCGGGACCAGTACTTC.

This rearrangement joins TRBV9 to TRBJ1-6; D is unclear. V was shortened by 0 bases and J by 1 base, with 11 bases between the two germline ends. The V gene's germline CDR1 is SGDLS and CDR2 YYNGEE. The CDR3 has 17 residues. In DNA, the CDR3 is TGTGCCAGCAGCGTAGGGGTTGCGAGGTCCTATAATTCACCCCTCCACTTT. It yields the protein CASSVGVARSYNSPLHF.

This chain connects TRBV7-9 to TRBJ2-1, with 10 nucleotides matching TRBD2. The CDR3 runs to 16 residues. Germline-derived CDR1 and CDR2 are SEHNR and FQNEAQ (reference sequence). The V gene end was trimmed by 5 bases and the J gene end by 7 bases; junction bases not matched to a gene: 11. The CDR3, as DNA: TGTGCCAGCAGCCCATCCGTGGGACTAGCGAGGAATGAGCAGTTCTTC. It is translated as CASSPSVGLARNEQFF.

The chain links TRBV19 to TRBJ1-2, with D perhaps TRBD1 (5 bases). In germline, CDR1 is LNHDA, CDR2 SQIVND (reference sequence). The CDR3 totals 15 residues. The V gene lost 4 bases and the J gene lost 3 bases, with 15 bases spanning the gap. For the CDR3, the DNA is TGTGCCAGTAGTACGTCCGGGGGGACCCACTATGGCTACACCTTC. Amino acids: CASSTSGGTHYGYTF.

The chain links TRBV7-8 to TRBJ1-1; a weak D match, TRBD1 (6 bases). Germline V CDR1 and CDR2: SGHVS, FQNEAQ. Trimming shortened V by 5 bases and J by 1 base, and 11 bases separated the two germline ends. The CDR3 has 14 residues. CDR3 amino acids: CASSIRGQNTEAFF. The CDR3 DNA sequence: TGTGCCAGCAGCATTAGGGGACAGAACACTGAAGCTTTCTTT.

This clone is a singleton in its sample. The chain is built from TRBV7-2 and TRBJ2-1; D is possibly TRBD2 (5 bases). The CDR3 has 16 amino acids. The germline CDR1 and CDR2 sequences are SGHTA and FQGNSA. V was shortened by 3 bases and J by 5 bases, with 17 bases between the two germline ends. The CDR3 sequence is CASSFRRTLSHNEQFF. The CDR3 DNA reads TGTGCCAGCAGCTTTAGGCGGACTCTCAGCCACAATGAGCAGTTCTTC.

This rearrangement joins TRBV4-3 to TRBJ1-6; TRBD1 matches 7 bases. The CDR3 is 14 residues long. V lost 2 bases and J lost 5; bases outside the gene matches: 0. Germline V gene sequence: CDR1 LGHNA, CDR2 YSLEER. This CDR3 is CASSQQGDNSPLHF. In DNA form, the CDR3 reads TGCGCCAGCAGCCAACAGGGGGATAATTCACCCCTCCACTTT.

This clone was observed a single time. The rearrangement links TRBV5-1 to TRBJ2-5; D may be TRBD1 (5 bases). Germline V CDR1 and CDR2: SGHRS, YFSETQ. The V end was cut by 0 bases, the J end by 5 bases, with 11 bases between. The CDR3 is 14 amino acids. The chain's CDR3 is CASSLEAGMETQYF. CDR3 nucleotides: TGCGCCAGCAGCTTGGAAGCAGGGATGGAGACCCAGTACTTC.

The rearrangement joins TRBV20-1 to TRBJ1-2; D remains ambiguous. The V gene's germline CDR1 is DFQATT and CDR2 SNEGSKA (reference sequence). V lost 3 bases to trimming and J lost 4 bases, with 6 bases between them. This CDR3 contains 11 residues. The CDR3: CSASRSYGYTF. The CDR3 DNA is TGCAGTGCTAGTCGTAGCTATGGCTACACCTTC.

Only a few counts were recorded for this clone. V is TRBV7-2 and J is TRBJ1-5; 7 nucleotides match TRBD1. The CDR3 totals 14 residues. Germline V lookup: CDR1 SGHTA, CDR2 FQGNSA. The J segment lost 7 bases and the V segment lost 5 bases, leaving 8 bases of the junction unmatched. The CDR3 sequence is CASSPRTGEQPQHF. DNA of the CDR3: TGTGCCAGCAGCCCCCGGACAGGAGAGCAGCCCCAGCATTTT.

This clone came up once. The genes are TRBV7-9 and TRBJ1-3, with unresolved D. V lost 6 bases and J 8 bases, leaving 11 bases between the germline ends. Germline-derived CDR1 and CDR2 are SEHNR and FQNEAQ (reference sequence). The CDR3 is 12 residues long. CDR3 nucleotide sequence: TGTGCCAGCAGTATCACTGTGCACACCATATATTTT. Its protein is CASSITVHTIYF.

The CDR3 is CASSRDSYYGYTF. CDR3 in DNA: TGTGCCAGCTCACGAGACAGCTACTATGGCTACACCTTC. V usage is TRBV18 and J usage is TRBJ1-2; D is perhaps TRBD1 (5 bases). V was trimmed by 4 bases and J by 3 bases, leaving 9 bases between them. The CDR3 has 13 residues. Per the germline V gene, CDR1 is KGHSH and CDR2 is LQKENI. The variable domain in full, completed from reference TRBV18 and TRBJ1-2, reads NAGVMQNPRHLVRRRGQEARLRCSPMKGHSHVYWYRQLPEEGLKFMVYLQKENIIDESGMPKERFSAEFPKEGPSILRIQQVVRGDSAAYFCASSRDSYYGYTFGSGTRLTVV.

The rearrangement links TRBV6-5 to TRBJ2-3; 12 bases are a match to TRBD2. With V trimmed by 1 base and J by 4 bases, 3 bases remained unmatched. The germline V gene has CDR1 MNHEY and CDR2 SVGAGI. The CDR3 length is 16 residues. CDR3 region: CASSYWTSGESDTQYF. The CDR3 nucleotides read TGTGCCAGCAGTTACTGGACTAGCGGGGAATCAGATACGCAGTATTTT.

This rearrangement joins TRBV10-3 to TRBJ1-1; unclear D gene. This CDR3 region has 14 residues. From germline, CDR1 is ENHRY and CDR2 SYGVKD. The germline V and J ends were trimmed by 8 bases and 7 bases, with 20 bases remaining between them. The CDR3 DNA sequence: TGTGCCATCGTAAGACTGGTCCCTCGGCGTGAAGCTTTCTTT. Amino acids: CAIVRLVPRREAFF.

This chain joins TRBV18 and TRBJ2-2; D is unclear. Germline V lookup: CDR1 KGHSH, CDR2 LQKENI. V was shortened by 1 base and J by 1 base, with 10 bases between the two germline ends. The CDR3 sequence is 16 residues long. CDR3 sequence (DNA): TGTGCCAGCTCACCACAGTCCTCGGGGAACACCGGGGAGCTGTTTTTT. Its translation: CASSPQSSGNTGELFF.

The chain recombines TRBV2 with TRBJ2-5; 7 bases are shared with TRBD2. V lost 1 base to trimming and J lost 2 bases; unmatched junction nucleotides: 1. The germline V gene has CDR1 SNHLY and CDR2 FYNNEI. The CDR3 contains 14 residues. The chain's CDR3 is CASSEGTSQETQYF. CDR3 in DNA: TGTGCCAGCAGTGAAGGGACTAGTCAAGAGACCCAGTACTTC. The variable domain in full, with the rest retrieved from reference TRBV2 and TRBJ2-5, is EPEVTQTPSHQVTQMGQEVILRCVPISNHLYFYWYRQILGQKVEFLVSFYNNEISEKSEIFDDQFSVERPDGSNFTLKIRSTKLEDSAMYFCASSEGTSQETQYFGPGTRLLVL.

The chain uses TRBV2 and TRBJ2-7; D might be TRBD1 (6 bases). The CDR3 covers 14 residues. CDR1 and CDR2 from the germline V gene are SNHLY and FYNNEI. Trimming left V 2 bases short and J 8 bases short, with 16 bases between. The CDR3 spells CASSERAGARKQYF. The CDR3 DNA reads as TGTGCCAGCAGTGAACGGGCAGGGGCCCGAAAGCAGTACTTC. Variable domain in full (rest from reference TRBV2 and TRBJ2-7): EPEVTQTPSHQVTQMGQEVILRCVPISNHLYFYWYRQILGQKVEFLVSFYNNEISEKSEIFDDQFSVERPDGSNFTLKIRSTKLEDSAMYFCASSERAGARKQYFGPGTRLTVT.